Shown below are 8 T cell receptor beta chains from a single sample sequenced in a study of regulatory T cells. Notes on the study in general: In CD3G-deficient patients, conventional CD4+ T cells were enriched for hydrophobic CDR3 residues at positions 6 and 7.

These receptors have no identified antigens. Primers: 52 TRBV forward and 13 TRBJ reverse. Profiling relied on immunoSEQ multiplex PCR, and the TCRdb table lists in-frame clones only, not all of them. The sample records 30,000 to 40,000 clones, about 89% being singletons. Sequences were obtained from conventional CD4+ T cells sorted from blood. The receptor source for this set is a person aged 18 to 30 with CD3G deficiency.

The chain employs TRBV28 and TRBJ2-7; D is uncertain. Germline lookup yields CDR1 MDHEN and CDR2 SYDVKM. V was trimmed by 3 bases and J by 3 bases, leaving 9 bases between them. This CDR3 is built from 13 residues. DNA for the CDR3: TGTGCCAGCAGTTTCGGCGGCTTCTACGAGCAGTACTTC. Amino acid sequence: CASSFGGFYEQYF.

CDR3 protein: CASSLERLQNYGYTF. CDR3 in DNA: TGTGCCAGCAGCTTGGAACGGTTACAGAACTATGGCTACACCTTC. The chain uses TRBV5-4 and TRBJ1-2; D call uncertain. The CDR3 is 15 amino acids. Germline V gene data show CDR1 as SGHNT and CDR2 as YYREEE (reference sequence). V was clipped by 0 bases and J by 2 bases, with 11 bases between them. The full variable domain, its missing parts supplied by reference TRBV5-4 and TRBJ1-2, is ETGVTQSPTHLIKTRGQQVTLRCSSQSGHNTVSWYQQALGQGPQFIFQYYREEENGRGNFPPRFSGLQFPNYSSELNVNALELDDSALYLCASSLERLQNYGYTFGSGTRLTVV.

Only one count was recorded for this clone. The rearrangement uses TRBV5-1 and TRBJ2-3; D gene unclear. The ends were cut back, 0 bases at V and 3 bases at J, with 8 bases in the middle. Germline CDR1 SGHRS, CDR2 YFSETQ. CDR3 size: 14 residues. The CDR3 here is CASSLEGDTDTQYF. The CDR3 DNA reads TGCGCCAGCAGCTTGGAAGGAGATACAGATACGCAGTATTTT.

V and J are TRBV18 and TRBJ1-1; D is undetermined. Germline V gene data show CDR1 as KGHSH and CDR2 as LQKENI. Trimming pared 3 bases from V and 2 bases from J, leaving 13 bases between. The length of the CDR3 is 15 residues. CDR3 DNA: TGTGCCAGCTCACCTGGTTTTAACGGCAACACTGAAGCTTTCTTT. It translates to CASSPGFNGNTEAFF. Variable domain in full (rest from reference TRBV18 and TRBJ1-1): NAGVMQNPRHLVRRRGQEARLRCSPMKGHSHVYWYRQLPEEGLKFMVYLQKENIIDESGMPKERFSAEFPKEGPSILRIQQVVRGDSAAYFCASSPGFNGNTEAFFGQGTRLTVV.

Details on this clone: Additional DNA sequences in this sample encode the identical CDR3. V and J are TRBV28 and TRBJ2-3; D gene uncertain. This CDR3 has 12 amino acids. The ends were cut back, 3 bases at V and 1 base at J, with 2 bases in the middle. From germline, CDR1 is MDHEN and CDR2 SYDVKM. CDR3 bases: TGTGCCAGCAGTTTGGGCACAGATACGCAGTATTTT. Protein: CASSLGTDTQYF.

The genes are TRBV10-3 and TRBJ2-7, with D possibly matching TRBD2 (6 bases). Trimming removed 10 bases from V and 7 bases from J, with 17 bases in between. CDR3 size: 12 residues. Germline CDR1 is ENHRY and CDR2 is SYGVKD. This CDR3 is CATSSRAGEQYF. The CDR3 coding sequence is TGTGCCACCAGCTCCAGGGCGGGAGAGCAGTACTTC.

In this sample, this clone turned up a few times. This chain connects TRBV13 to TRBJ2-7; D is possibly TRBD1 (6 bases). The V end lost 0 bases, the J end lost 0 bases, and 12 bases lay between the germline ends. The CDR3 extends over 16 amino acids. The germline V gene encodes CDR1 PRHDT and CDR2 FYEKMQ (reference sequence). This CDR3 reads CASSLGGRGPSYEQYF. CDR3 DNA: TGTGCCAGCAGCTTAGGAGGCAGGGGCCCCTCCTACGAGCAGTACTTC.

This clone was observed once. The CDR3, as DNA: TGTGCCAGCAGTTCACCCTGGCAAGTATACAATGAGCAGTTCTTC. It specifies CASSSPWQVYNEQFF. The J gene is TRBJ2-1, the V gene TRBV6-5, with D uncertain. The CDR3 is 15 amino acids. CDR1 MNHEY and CDR2 SVGAGI come from the germline V gene. Between the trimmed V and J ends, which lost 4 bases and 4 bases, there was a span of 14 bases.